The 24 T cell receptor beta chains in this list originate from one sample, sequenced in a study of control samples from healthy donors and cancer patients. Measured with immunoSEQ multiplex PCR; TCRdb has only the in-frame clones, and not every one. The data show some 49,000 clones, with about 86% seen just once and approximately 2.6% held by the top ten. The sequenced material came from PBMCs. These receptors were taken from a woman between 50 and 59 years old with lung cancer.

In its sample, this clone ranks as medium-sized. V and J are TRBV7-9 and TRBJ1-1; 10 nucleotides match TRBD1. The V gene end was trimmed by 5 bases and the J gene end by 7 bases; junction bases not matched to a gene: 7. Germline V gene lookup returns CDR1 SEHNR and CDR2 FQNEAQ (reference sequence). This CDR3 comprises 14 residues. CDR3: CASSRDRGGIEAFF. The CDR3 nucleotides are TGTGCCAGCAGCAGGGACAGGGGAGGTATTGAAGCTTTCTTT.

V is TRBV15 and J is TRBJ2-7, with D hard to call. Trimming took off 0 bases at V and 2 bases at J, with 11 bases between the two ends. CDR1 LNHNV and CDR2 YYDKDF come from the germline V gene (reference sequence). CDR3 size: 15 residues. This CDR3 reads CATSRDIVAPYEQYF. The CDR3 DNA sequence: TGTGCCACCAGCAGAGATATCGTAGCCCCCTACGAGCAGTACTTC.

This chain connects TRBV18 to TRBJ1-4, with TRBD1 matching over 8 bases. Trimming removed 2 bases from V and 8 bases from J; junction bases left unmatched: 16. This CDR3 comprises 18 residues. Germline V lookup: CDR1 KGHSH, CDR2 LQKENI. The CDR3 DNA sequence: TGTGCCAGCTCACCAGGACAGGGCCGCTTCTTCCAAAAGGAAAAACTGTTTTTT. This gives the protein CASSPGQGRFFQKEKLFF.

J is TRBJ1-2 and V is TRBV7-9; D perhaps matches TRBD1 (5 bases). Trimming took 0 bases from V and 8 from J, leaving 13 bases between them. The germline V gene has CDR1 SEHNR and CDR2 FQNEAQ (reference sequence). CDR3 length: 14 amino acids. For the CDR3, the DNA is TGTGCCAGCAGCTTAGCGGACGGGGGGTACGGCTACACCTTC. Translated, it gives CASSLADGGYGYTF.

The gene calls are TRBV24-1 and TRBJ2-1; D could derive from TRBD1 or TRBD2 (5 bases each). Germline values: CDR1 KGHDR, CDR2 SFDVKD. Trimming stripped 6 bases from V and 2 bases from J, with 10 bases between. This CDR3 is 14 amino acids long. The CDR3 coding sequence is TGTGCCACCAGTCGCCAGGGAGCCTACAATGAGCAGTTCTTC. Its protein product is CATSRQGAYNEQFF.

The chain links TRBV27 to TRBJ1-1; a weak D match, TRBD1 (6 bases). The CDR3 loop spans 14 amino acids. V dropped 7 bases and J dropped 3 bases, with 15 bases sitting between them. Germline lookup yields CDR1 MNHEY and CDR2 SMNVEV (reference sequence). DNA of the CDR3: TGTGCCAGCACGAGGACAGTTTCGGACACTGAAGCTTTCTTT. It codes for CASTRTVSDTEAFF.

The chain recombines TRBV3-1 (or the pseudogene TRBV3-2) with TRBJ1-1; D might be TRBD1 (6 bases). CDR1 and CDR2 (germline): LGHDT, YNNKEL (reference sequence). The V and J ends lost 4 bases and 8 bases respectively, with 17 bases between them. The CDR3 contains 14 residues. The CDR3 DNA sequence: TGTGCCAGCAGCCGGACAGCTATCCAGACAGAAGCTTTCTTT. Translated, it gives CASSRTAIQTEAFF.

The chain employs TRBV29-1 and TRBJ1-1, with TRBD1 matching 7 bases. This CDR3 region has 13 residues. The V gene end was trimmed by 8 bases and the J gene end by 3 bases; junction bases not matched to a gene: 9. Germline assignment: CDR1 SQVTM and CDR2 ANQGSEA. This CDR3 is CSSETGYDTEAFF. As DNA, the CDR3 is TGCAGCTCGGAGACAGGGTATGACACTGAAGCTTTCTTT.

The rearrangement uses TRBV5-4 and TRBJ2-7; 8 positions agree with TRBD2. Germline V gene data show CDR1 as SGHNT and CDR2 as YYREEE (reference sequence). The ends lost 3 bases at V and 2 bases at J; junction bases unmatched: 7. The CDR3 is 15 residues long. In DNA form, the CDR3 reads TGTGCCAGCAGCTCGATTAGCGGGGTCGCCTACGAGCAGTACTTC. It encodes CASSSISGVAYEQYF.

Notes on this clone: The sample contains more than one DNA sequence encoding this CDR3. This chain joins TRBV4-1 and TRBJ2-7; D not certain. Trimming left V 0 bases short and J 4 bases short, with 7 bases between. Germline CDR1 is MGHRA and CDR2 is YSYEKL. The CDR3 contains 13 residues. In nucleotides, the CDR3 is TGCGCCAGCAGCCAAGAGTGGTCATACGAGCAGTACTTC. Translation gives CASSQEWSYEQYF.

This rearrangement joins TRBV29-1 to TRBJ2-1; 8 nucleotides agree with TRBD1. The CDR3 has 12 amino acids. The trim removed 4 bases at V and 9 bases at J, leaving 5 bases unmatched. CDR1 is SQVTM, CDR2 ANQGSEA, per germline. Here the CDR3 DNA reads TGCAGCGTTGCGCAGGGGGCCTCTGAGCAGTTCTTC. Its translation is CSVAQGASEQFF.

The J gene is TRBJ1-1, the V gene TRBV30, with D tentatively TRBD1 (6 bases). This CDR3 is 15 amino acids long. Trimming removed 4 bases from V and 4 bases from J, with 19 bases in between. Germline-derived CDR1 and CDR2 are GTSNPN and SVGIG (reference sequence). CDR3 nucleotide sequence: TGTGCCTGGACGCGTCAGAGGTTCAGGGGCACTGAAGCTTTCTTT. As protein: CAWTRQRFRGTEAFF.

This sequence joins TRBV6-2 or TRBV6-3 and TRBJ2-2; 10 bases map to TRBD2. Germline V gene lookup returns CDR1 MNHEY and CDR2 SVGEGT. After removal of 4 bases from V and 5 bases from J, the junction contained 10 bases not matched to a gene. The CDR3 loop spans 17 amino acids. CDR3 loop: CASSWPAGGSWTGELFF. CDR3 DNA sequence: TGTGCCAGCAGTTGGCCAGCGGGGGGGTCATGGACCGGGGAGCTGTTTTTT.

Only a few counts were recorded for this clone. The rearrangement links TRBV7-6 to TRBJ2-1, with 12 bases that match TRBD2. V lost 1 base and J lost 3; bases outside the gene matches: 4. Per the germline V gene, CDR1 is SGHVS and CDR2 is FNYEAQ. CDR3 length equals 17 residues. CDR3 coding DNA: TGTGCCAGCAGCTTAGGGGCTAGCGGGGGGGTCTACAATGAGCAGTTCTTC. Translation: CASSLGASGGVYNEQFF.

The chain links TRBV4-3 to TRBJ2-1; D unclear. Looked up from germline, CDR1 is LGHNA and CDR2 is YSLEER. V was pared by 0 bases and J by 4 bases, with 13 bases between. The length of the CDR3 is 16 residues. In DNA, the CDR3 is TGCGCCAGCAGCCAAGATAGGGATCCCCTTTACAATGAGCAGTTCTTC. As protein: CASSQDRDPLYNEQFF.

The V call is TRBV30, the J call TRBJ1-1; 7 bases are shared with TRBD1. The CDR3 spans 13 residues. CDR1 and CDR2 (germline): GTSNPN, SVGIG (reference sequence). V trimming: 1 base; J trimming: 10 bases; junction bases outside the gene matches: 9. This CDR3 reads CAWSEQGISLAFF. CDR3 sequence (DNA): TGTGCCTGGAGTGAACAGGGGATAAGTCTAGCTTTCTTT.

The CDR3: CASSLDRVTEAFF. CDR3 coding DNA: TGCGCCAGCAGCTTGGACAGGGTAACTGAAGCTTTCTTT. This chain joins TRBV5-1 and TRBJ1-1, with a weak D call TRBD1 (6 bases). CDR3 length: 13 amino acids. Per germline, CDR1 SGHRS and CDR2 YFSETQ. V was pared by 0 bases and J by 5 bases, with 8 bases between.

The gene calls are TRBV6-5 and TRBJ1-2; D is ambiguous. Per germline, CDR1 MNHEY and CDR2 SVGAGI. V shed 6 bases and J shed 4 bases, with 12 bases lying between them. This CDR3 is 13 amino acids long. As DNA, the CDR3 is TGTGCCAGCAGATCGCAAGGAGGCTATGGCTACACCTTC. Translated, it gives CASRSQGGYGYTF.

The CDR3 region is CATSARQGVGQPQHF. The CDR3 DNA is TGTGCCACCAGTGCCAGACAGGGTGTCGGTCAGCCCCAGCATTTT. V gene TRBV24-1 combines with J gene TRBJ1-5, with TRBD1 matching 7 bases. CDR3 length equals 15 residues. CDR1 and CDR2 from the germline V gene are KGHDR and SFDVKD. The ends lost 5 bases at V and 6 bases at J; junction bases unmatched: 9.

This chain links TRBV7-8 with TRBJ1-2; D is undetermined. This CDR3 contains 12 residues. Trimming left V 1 base short and J 2 bases short, with 2 bases between. Per germline, CDR1 SGHVS and CDR2 FQNEAQ. The CDR3 region is CASSLGNYGYTF. The CDR3 DNA reads as TGTGCCAGCAGCTTAGGAAACTATGGCTACACCTTC.

The V gene is TRBV5-8, the J gene TRBJ2-4, with TRBD1 matching 9 bases. V was pared by 3 bases and J by 8 bases, with 6 bases of the junction left unmatched. The V gene's germline CDR1 is SGHTS and CDR2 YDEGEE. The CDR3 length is 14 residues. The CDR3 here is CASSSQGAADIQYF. Here the CDR3 DNA reads TGTGCCAGCAGCTCACAGGGGGCAGCGGACATTCAGTACTTC.

This clone is a singleton in its sample. The gene calls are TRBV7-9 and TRBJ1-1, with unresolved D. Trimming took 1 base from V and 1 from J, leaving 7 bases between them. The CDR3 covers 14 residues. From germline, CDR1 is SEHNR and CDR2 FQNEAQ (reference sequence). The CDR3 region is CASSLGSGNTEAFF. CDR3 nucleotide sequence: TGTGCCAGCAGCTTAGGGTCCGGGAACACTGAAGCTTTCTTT.

In DNA, the CDR3 is TGCAGCGTTGAATCGCTTTCTTTCAAGCAGTACTTC. As protein: CSVESLSFKQYF. The chain employs TRBV29-1 and TRBJ2-7; D is undetermined. Germline V lookup: CDR1 SQVTM, CDR2 ANQGSEA. V lost 2 bases and J 8 bases, leaving 13 bases between the germline ends. The CDR3 runs 12 residues.

The chain recombines TRBV6-2 or TRBV6-3 with TRBJ2-1, with TRBD2 matching over 8 bases. This CDR3 has 14 amino acids. CDR1 and CDR2 (germline): MNHEY, SVGEGT. V shed 4 bases and J 9 bases; nucleotides not matched to a gene: 8. The CDR3 sequence: CASSSYGGGPEQFF. The CDR3 coding sequence is TGTGCCAGCAGTTCCTATGGCGGGGGGCCTGAGCAGTTCTTC.